This T cell receptor (beta chain) came from a study of T cells in Graves' hyperthyroidism and ophthalmopathy. Overall study findings and caveats: Stable hyperthyroidism was separated from ophthalmopathy by a model based on 13 V-J features.

Subjects with ophthalmopathy showed a Clinical Activity Score no lower than 3, a NOSPECS grade no lower than 4, and a duration shorter than 3 months. This clonotype was observed at least ten times. Its antigen remains unknown. Using RNA transcripts as the source, TCR beta CDR3 regions were amplified. Using the HTBI primer set, a first-round RT-PCR was run on the TCR CDR3. TCRdb reanalysed the multiplex PCR reads using MiXCR and keeps one entry per CDR3 protein. The sample holds roughly 560,000 distinct CDR3 sequences, over 12% seen once. This CDR3 is 15 amino acids long. The germline V and J ends were trimmed by 5 bases and 1 base, with 9 bases remaining between them. The germline V gene encodes CDR1 MDHEN and CDR2 SYDVKM.

The sequenced sample was blood. The chain uses TRBV28 and TRBJ2-6; D is undetermined. The TCR originated in a woman between 40 and 50 years old with Graves' ophthalmopathy. CDR3 nucleotides: TGTGCCAGCAGTCCTTCTTGGTCTGGGGCCAACGTCCTGACTTTC. It encodes CASSPSWSGANVLTF.